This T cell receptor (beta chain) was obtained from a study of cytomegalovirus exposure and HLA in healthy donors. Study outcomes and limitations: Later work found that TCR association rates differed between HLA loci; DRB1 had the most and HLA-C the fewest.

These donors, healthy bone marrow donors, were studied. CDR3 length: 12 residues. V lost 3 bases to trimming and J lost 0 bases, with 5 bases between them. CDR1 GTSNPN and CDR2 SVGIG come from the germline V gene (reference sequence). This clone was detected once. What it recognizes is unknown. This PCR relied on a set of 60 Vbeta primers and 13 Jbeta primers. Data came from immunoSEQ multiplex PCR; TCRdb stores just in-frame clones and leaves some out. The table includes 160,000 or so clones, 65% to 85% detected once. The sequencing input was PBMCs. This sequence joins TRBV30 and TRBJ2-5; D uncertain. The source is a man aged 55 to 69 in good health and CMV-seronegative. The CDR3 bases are TGTGCCTGGAGACAGTACCAAGAGACCCAGTACTTC. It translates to CAWRQYQETQYF. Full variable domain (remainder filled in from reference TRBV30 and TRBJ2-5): SQTIHQWPATLVQPVGSPLSLECTVEGTSNPNLYWYRQAAGRGLQLLFYSVGIGQISSEVPQNLSASRPQDRQFILSSKKLLLSDSGFYLCAWRQYQETQYFGPGTRLLVL.